These 27 T cell receptor beta chains were all obtained from the same sample, sequenced in a study of control samples from healthy donors and cancer patients. Data came from immunoSEQ multiplex PCR; TCRdb stores just in-frame clones and leaves some out. This table lists 150,000 to 200,000 clones. Input material: blood. All receptors come from a woman aged 30 to 39 in good health.

The chain recombines TRBV5-8 with TRBJ1-2; 8 nucleotides line up with TRBD1. There are 14 residues in the CDR3. Germline CDR1 is SGHTS and CDR2 is YDEGEE. The V gene end was trimmed by 6 bases and the J gene end by 7 bases; junction bases not matched to a gene: 11. The CDR3 bases are TGTGCCAGCATTTCTAAACAGGGGGTCGGTGGCTACACCTTC. This sequence encodes CASISKQGVGGYTF.

The chain joins TRBV4-1 to TRBJ2-7; D is ambiguous. Germline values: CDR1 MGHRA, CDR2 YSYEKL. The V end was cut by 1 base, the J end by 2 bases, with 12 bases between. This CDR3 contains 15 residues. The CDR3 spells CASSQAAGRAYEQYF. CDR3 in DNA: TGCGCCAGCAGCCAAGCGGCAGGTAGAGCCTACGAGCAGTACTTC.

This chain joins TRBV7-2 and TRBJ1-5, with D possibly being TRBD1 (6 bases). Trimming left V 5 bases short and J 3 bases short, with 20 bases between. The CDR3 runs to 17 residues. Germline V gene sequence: CDR1 SGHTA, CDR2 FQGNSA. CDR3 region: CASSLVGGANINQPQHF. The DNA of the CDR3 is TGTGCCAGCAGCCTCGTGGGGGGGGCCAACATCAATCAGCCCCAGCATTTT.

This rearrangement joins TRBV18 to TRBJ1-5; a possible D gene is TRBD1 (6 bases). Trimming left V 0 bases short and J 9 bases short, with 24 bases between. CDR1 is KGHSH, CDR2 LQKENI, per germline. The CDR3 spans 18 residues. The chain's CDR3 is CASSPPGDRNPFYWPQHF. The CDR3 DNA sequence: TGTGCCAGCTCACCACCAGGCGACAGGAACCCATTCTATTGGCCCCAGCATTTT.

The rearrangement joins TRBV5-1 to TRBJ2-1; 8 bases map to TRBD2. The germline V gene has CDR1 SGHRS and CDR2 YFSETQ. The CDR3 is 16 residues long. The trim removed 0 bases at V and 5 bases at J, leaving 7 bases unmatched. The CDR3 DNA reads as TGCGCCAGCAGCTTGGGAGCGGGGGCGGGAGACAATGAGCAGTTCTTC. Translating it yields CASSLGAGAGDNEQFF.

The J gene is TRBJ1-2, the V gene TRBV9; 7 nucleotides align to TRBD1. The CDR3 is made up of 18 amino acids. V lost 0 bases and J lost 6; bases outside the gene matches: 17. Germline V gives CDR1 SGDLS, CDR2 YYNGEE. The DNA of the CDR3 is TGTGCCAGCAGCGTAGATGGGACGGGGACAGCGCGATATCATGGCTACACCTTC. Protein: CASSVDGTGTARYHGYTF.

V gene TRBV28 combines with J gene TRBJ2-3; TRBD2 agrees at 10 bases. This CDR3 comprises 14 residues. The germline V gene has CDR1 MDHEN and CDR2 SYDVKM. V shed 7 bases and J 13 bases; nucleotides not matched to a gene: 14. Written as DNA, the CDR3 is TGTGCCAGCATCCCTGGCGCTAGCGGGGGCCTAGAGTATTTT. Translating gives CASIPGASGGLEYF.

The V call is TRBV10-1, the J call TRBJ1-5; D is unclear. Trimming removed 1 base at V and 4 bases at J, with 5 bases between. The CDR3 totals 13 residues. Germline V gene sequence: CDR1 WNHNN, CDR2 SYGVQD (reference sequence). The CDR3 sequence is CASSEFGNQPQHF. The DNA for the CDR3 is TGCGCCAGCAGTGAGTTTGGGAATCAGCCCCAGCATTTT.

The chain joins TRBV3-1 (or the pseudogene TRBV3-2) to TRBJ1-1; TRBD1 might be the D (5 bases). Germline V CDR1 and CDR2: LGHDT, YNNKEL (reference sequence). Deletions cut 1 base from V and 5 bases from J, with 14 bases between. The CDR3 loop spans 15 amino acids. CDR3 coding DNA: TGTGCCAGCAGCCAAGGGGGGAGGTGGGGTACTGAAGCTTTCTTT. It codes for CASSQGGRWGTEAFF.

The chain links TRBV6-2 or TRBV6-3 to TRBJ2-1, with TRBD2 matching 10 bases. The CDR3 is 17 amino acids. The V segment lost 0 bases and the J segment 2 bases; nucleotides outside the gene matches: 4. From germline, CDR1 is MNHEY and CDR2 SVGEGT. CDR3 sequence (DNA): TGTGCCAGCAGTTACTCCCCACTAGCGGGGACCTACAATGAGCAGTTCTTC. It yields the protein CASSYSPLAGTYNEQFF.

The chain carries TRBV9 and TRBJ2-5; 14 bases are a match to TRBD2. Trimming at V came to 4 bases and at J to 5 bases, leaving 10 bases not matched to a gene. The CDR3 totals 17 residues. The germline CDR1 and CDR2 sequences are SGDLS and YYNGEE. The chain's CDR3 is CASSPGLAGASGETQYF. The CDR3 DNA follows: TGTGCCAGCAGCCCGGGACTAGCGGGGGCCTCCGGGGAGACCCAGTACTTC.

CDR3 nucleotide sequence: TGTGCCAGCAGTTCAGGACTAGCGGGGGGCCCGTGGCAGTTCTTC. This encodes CASSSGLAGGPWQFF. This chain joins TRBV6-5 and TRBJ2-1; 14 nucleotides align to TRBD2. The CDR3 runs 15 residues. Germline lookup yields CDR1 MNHEY and CDR2 SVGAGI. Losses at the gene ends were 4 bases for V and 12 bases for J; bases not matched to a gene: 8.

This chain joins TRBV5-5 and TRBJ2-3; no reliable D call. The CDR3 loop spans 15 amino acids. V was shortened by 0 bases and J by 1 base, with 9 bases between the two germline ends. Germline V CDR1 and CDR2: SGHKS, YYEKEE (reference sequence). The DNA of the CDR3 is TGTGCCAGCAGCTTGGGACCGAAAGGCACAGATACGCAGTATTTT. Protein: CASSLGPKGTDTQYF. Using reference TRBV5-5 and TRBJ2-3 for the parts outside the CDR3, the full variable domain is DAGVTQSPTHLIKTRGQQVTLRCSPISGHKSVSWYQQVLGQGPQFIFQYYEKEERGRGNFPDRFSARQFPNYSSELNVNALLLGDSALYLCASSLGPKGTDTQYFGPGTRLTVL.

The chain combines TRBV27 with TRBJ1-2; unclear D gene. CDR3 length: 13 amino acids. Germline CDR1 MNHEY, CDR2 SMNVEV (reference sequence). V lost 6 bases to trimming and J lost 7 bases, with 15 bases between them. CDR3 sequence (DNA): TGTGCCAGCAGCTTGTCCGGGGTCTCTGGCTACACCTTC. It yields the protein CASSLSGVSGYTF.

The V and J genes are TRBV24-1 and TRBJ1-1, with D hard to call. CDR3 length: 14 residues. Looked up from germline, CDR1 is KGHDR and CDR2 is SFDVKD. The V gene lost 4 bases and the J gene lost 4 bases, with 12 bases spanning the gap. The DNA for the CDR3 is TGTGCCACCAGTGACACAACAAGAAGCACTGAAGCTTTCTTT. Encoded protein: CATSDTTRSTEAFF.

The rearrangement uses TRBV19 and TRBJ2-3, with D unclear. This CDR3 has 12 residues. Between the trimmed V and J ends, which lost 3 bases and 6 bases, there was a span of 7 bases. The germline gives CDR1 LNHDA, CDR2 SQIVND (reference sequence). CDR3 in amino acids: CASSIRADTQYF. The CDR3 bases are TGTGCCAGTAGTATCCGGGCTGATACGCAGTATTTT.

The chain recombines TRBV19 with TRBJ1-5, with no clear D. The CDR3 contains 16 residues. Germline CDR1 reads LNHDA; CDR2 reads SQIVND (reference sequence). V was clipped by 8 bases and J by 5 bases, with 22 bases between them. Here the CDR3 reads CASVHRSAEVYQPQHF. CDR3 bases: TGTGCCAGTGTCCACCGATCAGCTGAGGTTTATCAGCCCCAGCATTTT.

This chain links TRBV30 with TRBJ1-4, with TRBD1 as a possible D gene (6 bases). The CDR3 totals 15 residues. V was clipped by 0 bases and J by 1 base, with 9 bases between them. Germline V CDR1 and CDR2: GTSNPN, SVGIG (reference sequence). The CDR3 protein is CAWSVVRGTNEKLFF. Written as DNA, the CDR3 is TGTGCCTGGAGTGTAGTCAGGGGAACTAATGAAAAACTGTTTTTT. Looking up the rest from reference TRBV30 and TRBJ1-4 gives the full variable domain: SQTIHQWPATLVQPVGSPLSLECTVEGTSNPNLYWYRQAAGRGLQLLFYSVGIGQISSEVPQNLSASRPQDRQFILSSKKLLLSDSGFYLCAWSVVRGTNEKLFFGSGTQLSVL.

The chain recombines TRBV5-6 with TRBJ2-1; the match to TRBD1 covers 7 bases. There are 15 residues in the CDR3. CDR1 is SGHDT and CDR2 is YYEEEE in the germline V gene. Losses at the gene ends were 0 bases for V and 6 bases for J; bases not matched to a gene: 6. The CDR3: CASSLEGAGSNEQFF. For the CDR3, the DNA is TGTGCCAGCAGCTTGGAGGGGGCCGGCAGCAATGAGCAGTTCTTC.

The V and J genes are TRBV4-2 and TRBJ1-1, with no clear D. The CDR3 is 13 residues long. Germline CDR1 reads LGHNA; CDR2 reads YNFKEQ. Trimming removed 10 bases at V and 5 bases at J, with 17 bases between. In DNA form, the CDR3 reads TGTGCCACTCGATCGGACCTTTGGACTGAAGCTTTCTTT. Residues: CATRSDLWTEAFF.

V is TRBV7-2 and J is TRBJ1-6, with TRBD1 identical over 9 bases. The germline V gene encodes CDR1 SGHTA and CDR2 FQGNSA. The CDR3 totals 15 residues. V gave up 2 bases and J gave up 8 bases; unmatched junction bases: 4. The CDR3 nucleotides are TGTGCCAGCAGCTTAAAGGACAGGGGTCATTCACCCCTCCACTTT. Amino acids: CASSLKDRGHSPLHF.

Note on this clone: At one end the junction does not follow the germline gene, possibly because of a read error. The genes are TRBV7-7 and TRBJ1-1; TRBD1 is a possible D gene (5 bases). The CDR3 contains 17 residues. From germline, CDR1 is SSHAT and CDR2 FNYEAQ (reference sequence). The CDR3 region has the DNA TGTGCTAGCAGCTTAGTTGGGGCGGCGAATAGGGAGTCTGAAGCTTTCTTT. This codes for CASSLVGAANRESEAFF.

This chain uses TRBV5-1 with TRBJ1-3; D is ambiguous. With 1 base removed from V and 4 bases from J, the gap between germline ends came to 15 bases. Germline CDR1 is SGHRS and CDR2 is YFSETQ. The CDR3 runs to 16 residues. The CDR3 bases are TGCGCCAGCAGCTTGCTTGTCGGCGATATCGGAAACACCATATATTTT. It yields the protein CASSLLVGDIGNTIYF.

The rearrangement links TRBV9 to TRBJ1-6, with D perhaps TRBD1 (6 bases). The germline gives CDR1 SGDLS, CDR2 YYNGEE. The V end was cut by 0 bases, the J end by 5 bases, with 15 bases between. The CDR3 contains 17 residues. CDR3 loop: CASSVDRDRGNNSPLHF. DNA for the CDR3: TGTGCCAGCAGCGTAGACAGGGATAGGGGCAATAATTCACCCCTCCACTTT. Full variable domain (rest looked up from reference TRBV9 and TRBJ1-6): DSGVTQTPKHLITATGQRVTLRCSPRSGDLSVYWYQQSLDQGLQFLIQYYNGEERAKGNILERFSAQQFPDLHSELNLSSLELGDSALYFCASSVDRDRGNNSPLHFGNGTRLTVT.

The rearrangement joins TRBV6-2 or TRBV6-3 to TRBJ1-1; D perhaps matches TRBD1 (5 bases). CDR3 length: 14 amino acids. Trimming took 2 bases from V and 0 from J, leaving 7 bases between them. From germline, CDR1 is MNHEY and CDR2 SVGEGT. CDR3 in amino acids: CASSYGAMNTEAFF. The CDR3 region has the DNA TGTGCCAGCAGTTACGGGGCGATGAACACTGAAGCTTTCTTT.

The chain combines TRBV29-1 with TRBJ2-5; 8 bases fit TRBD1. Trimming cost V 4 bases and J 1 base; bases outside gene matches: 5. The CDR3 is 14 amino acids. Germline assignment: CDR1 SQVTM and CDR2 ANQGSEA. The CDR3 here is CSVGTGIGQETQYF. The CDR3 nucleotides are TGCAGCGTTGGGACAGGGATTGGCCAAGAGACCCAGTACTTC.

The V and J genes are TRBV20-1 and TRBJ1-1; D ambiguous. The CDR3 extends over 13 amino acids. CDR1 is DFQATT, CDR2 SNEGSKA, per germline (reference sequence). Trimming shortened V by 3 bases and J by 1 base, and 9 bases separated the two germline ends. CDR3 residues: CSASRQSNTEAFF. The CDR3 nucleotides read TGCAGTGCTAGTAGGCAGTCGAACACTGAAGCTTTCTTT.